This T cell receptor beta chain was recovered during a study of OX40 agonist ivuxolimab in advanced cancers. For the study at large: Anti-PD-1, anti-PD-L1 or anti-CTLA-4 therapy given earlier was allowed, and around 40% had some.

Clones were sequenced by immunoSEQ multiplex PCR, and TCRdb holds only the in-frame ones, with some missing. The table lists around 67,000 clones, around 80% of them singletons. The CDR3 contains 14 residues. The junction had 5 bases not matched to a gene; V was cut back by 6 bases and J by 3 bases. Germline CDR1 and CDR2: MNHEY and SMNVEV (reference sequence). Anyone with autoimmune disease history or systemic immunosuppression was excluded. Findings and caveats of the study: The CD4+ and CD8+ T cells in the blood had expanded clonally by week 6 at 0.1 to 3.0 mg/kg.

Of note for this clone: Its target is not known.

The receptor comes from an adult with an advanced solid tumor such as melanoma, head and neck, liver or kidney cancer. The rearrangement links TRBV27 to TRBJ2-1, with 7 bases that match TRBD2. This material consisted of CD4+ or CD8+ T cells sorted from blood, taken in a trial of the OX40 agonist ivuxolimab. The CDR3 reads CASRQTGGYNEQFF. CDR3 nucleotides: TGTGCCAGCAGACAGACGGGGGGCTACAATGAGCAGTTCTTC.